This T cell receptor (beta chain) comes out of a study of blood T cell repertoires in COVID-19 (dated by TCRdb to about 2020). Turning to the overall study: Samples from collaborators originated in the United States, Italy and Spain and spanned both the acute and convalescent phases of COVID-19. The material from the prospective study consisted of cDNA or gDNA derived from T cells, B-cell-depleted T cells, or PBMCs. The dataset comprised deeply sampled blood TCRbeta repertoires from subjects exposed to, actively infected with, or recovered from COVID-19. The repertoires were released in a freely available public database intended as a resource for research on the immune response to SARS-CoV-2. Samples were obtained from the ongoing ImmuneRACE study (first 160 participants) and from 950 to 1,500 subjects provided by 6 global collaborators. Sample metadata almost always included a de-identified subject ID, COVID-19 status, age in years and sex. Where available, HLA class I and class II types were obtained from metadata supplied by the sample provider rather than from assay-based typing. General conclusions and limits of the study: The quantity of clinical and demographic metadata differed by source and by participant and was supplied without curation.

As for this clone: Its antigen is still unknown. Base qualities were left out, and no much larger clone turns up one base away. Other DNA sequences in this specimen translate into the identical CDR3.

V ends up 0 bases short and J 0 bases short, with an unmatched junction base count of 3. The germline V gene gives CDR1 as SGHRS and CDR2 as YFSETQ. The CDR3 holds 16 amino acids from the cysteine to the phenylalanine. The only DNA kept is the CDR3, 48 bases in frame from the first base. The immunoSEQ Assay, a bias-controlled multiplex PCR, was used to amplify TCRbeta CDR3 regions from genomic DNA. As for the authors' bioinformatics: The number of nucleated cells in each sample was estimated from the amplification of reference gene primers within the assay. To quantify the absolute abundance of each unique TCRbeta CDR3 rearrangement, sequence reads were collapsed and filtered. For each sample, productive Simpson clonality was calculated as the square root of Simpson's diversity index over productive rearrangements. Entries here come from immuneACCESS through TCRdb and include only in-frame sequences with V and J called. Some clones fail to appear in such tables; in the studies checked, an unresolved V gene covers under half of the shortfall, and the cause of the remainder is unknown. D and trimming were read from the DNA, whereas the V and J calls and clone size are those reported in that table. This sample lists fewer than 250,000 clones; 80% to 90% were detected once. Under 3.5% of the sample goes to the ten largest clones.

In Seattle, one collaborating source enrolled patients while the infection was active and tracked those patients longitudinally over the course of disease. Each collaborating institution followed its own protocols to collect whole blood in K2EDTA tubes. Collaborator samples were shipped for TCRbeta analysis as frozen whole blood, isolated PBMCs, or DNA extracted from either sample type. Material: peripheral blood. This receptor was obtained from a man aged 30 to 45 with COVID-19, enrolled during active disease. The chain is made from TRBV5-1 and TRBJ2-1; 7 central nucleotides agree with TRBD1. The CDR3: CASSLGQGSSYNEQFF. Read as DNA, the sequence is TGCGCCAGCAGCTTGGGACAGGGTAGCTCCTACAATGAGCAGTTCTTC.